This TCR beta chain was profiled in a study of blood T cell repertoires in COVID-19. Study-level information: The samples span acute and convalescent COVID-19 from the United States, Italy and Spain. Sources were T cells, B-cell-depleted T cells, or PBMCs; the material itself was cDNA or gDNA.

Original handling: Reference gene primer amplification gave nucleated cell count estimates. Assay: immunoSEQ multiplex PCR; the TCRdb copy retains only in-frame clones and omits some. V and J calls and clone size are those listed in that table; D and trimming were worked out from the DNA. Of about 46,000 clones in the sample, 65% to 90% are singletons; the top ten hold 1.3%. This CDR3 has 15 amino acids. With V trimmed by 7 bases and J by 2 bases, 6 bases remained unmatched. CDR1 is LNHDA and CDR2 is SQIVND in the germline V gene (reference sequence). This clone came up once. The clonotype originates from a man in his sixties with acute or convalescent COVID-19. The sequencing input was peripheral blood. The rearrangement links TRBV19 to TRBJ2-3, with 10 bases lining up with TRBD2. In nucleotides, the CDR3 is TGTGCCAGTATAGGACTAGCGGCTAACACAGATACGCAGTATTTT. The encoded protein is CASIGLAANTDTQYF.